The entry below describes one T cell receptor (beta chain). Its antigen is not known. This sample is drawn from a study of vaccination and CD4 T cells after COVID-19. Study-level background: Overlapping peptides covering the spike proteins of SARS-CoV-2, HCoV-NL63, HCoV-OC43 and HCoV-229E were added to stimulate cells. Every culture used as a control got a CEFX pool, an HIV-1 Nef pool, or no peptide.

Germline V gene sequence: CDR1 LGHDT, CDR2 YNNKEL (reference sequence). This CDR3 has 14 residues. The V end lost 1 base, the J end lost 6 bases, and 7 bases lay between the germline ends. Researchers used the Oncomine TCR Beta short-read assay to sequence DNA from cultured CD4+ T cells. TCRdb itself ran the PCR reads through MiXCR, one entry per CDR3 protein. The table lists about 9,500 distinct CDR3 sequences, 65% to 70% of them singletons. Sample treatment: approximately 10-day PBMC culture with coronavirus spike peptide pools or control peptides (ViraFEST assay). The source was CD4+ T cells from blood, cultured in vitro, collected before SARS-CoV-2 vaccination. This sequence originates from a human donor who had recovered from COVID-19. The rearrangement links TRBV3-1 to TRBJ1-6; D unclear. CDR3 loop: CASSQGVGNSPLHF. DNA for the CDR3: TGTGCCAGCAGCCAAGGGGTTGGTAATTCACCCCTCCACTTT.